The 22 T cell receptor beta chains presented below share a single source sample, sequenced in a study of T cell repertoires in cytomegalovirus infection (dated by TCRdb to about 2019). The reads were generated on an Illumina HiSeq 1500. The raw public reads went through TCRdb reprocessing: fastp at Q25, MiXCR clone calling, in-frame beta chains kept. Records with the same CDR3 protein are collapsed into one entry carrying the most frequent genes and DNA. This sample holds roughly 230,000 distinct CDR3 sequences; roughly 6.5% were observed only once. About 6.5% of the sample belongs to the ten largest clones. Sequenced sample: PBMCs. These receptors all come from a human donor in good health (CMV status not recorded). Some clones in this sample may be carry-over from other donors' samples.

The chain recombines TRBV7-6 with TRBJ2-3; D gene ambiguous. The CDR3 covers 14 residues. CDR1 is SGHVS, CDR2 FNYEAQ, per germline. Deletions cut 2 bases from V and 0 bases from J, with 6 bases between. CDR3 in amino acids: CASSLSLSTDTQYF. CDR3 nucleotides: TGTGCCAGCAGCTTATCCCTGAGCACAGATACGCAGTATTTT.

The CDR3 here is CASSFFGQGNTEAFF. The CDR3 coding sequence is TGTGCCAGCAGTTTTTTCGGACAGGGGAACACTGAAGCTTTCTTT. The chain combines TRBV27 with TRBJ1-1; 8 nucleotides match TRBD1. CDR1 is MNHEY and CDR2 is SMNVEV in the germline V gene (reference sequence). The CDR3 totals 15 residues. Trimming removed 3 bases from V and 1 base from J; junction bases left unmatched: 4.

This clonotype has ten or more counts. The chain links TRBV7-2 to TRBJ1-3; D call uncertain. This CDR3 contains 15 residues. V was clipped by 3 bases and J by 0 bases, with 9 bases between them. The germline V gene encodes CDR1 SGHTA and CDR2 FQGNSA. The CDR3 loop reads CASSFMGPSGNTIYF. In DNA, the CDR3 is TGTGCCAGCAGCTTTATGGGCCCCTCTGGAAACACCATATATTTT.

In this sample, this clonotype turned up many times. The rearrangement links TRBV29-1 to TRBJ1-1, with D tentatively TRBD1 (5 bases). V was clipped by 6 bases and J by 0 bases, with 17 bases between them. The germline V gene encodes CDR1 SQVTM and CDR2 ANQGSEA. The CDR3 contains 15 residues. The CDR3 nucleotides are TGCAGCGTCGAGGGTTCGACAGACTTGAACACTGAAGCTTTCTTT. Translating gives CSVEGSTDLNTEAFF.

This clonotype occurred many times. This chain joins TRBV5-1 and TRBJ2-6, with unresolved D. Between the trimmed V and J ends, which lost 2 bases and 12 bases, there was a span of 18 bases. Germline loops: CDR1 SGHRS, CDR2 YFSETQ. This CDR3 region has 15 residues. The CDR3 spells CASSFDPVGPGVLTF. The DNA for the CDR3 is TGCGCCAGCAGCTTCGACCCCGTGGGCCCCGGCGTCCTGACTTTC.

Many counts were recorded for this clonotype. For the CDR3, the DNA is TGTGCCAGCAGCTTAGCGGGGTTCACCTACGAGCAGTACTTC. This gives the protein CASSLAGFTYEQYF. The chain links TRBV7-2 to TRBJ2-7, with D unresolved. Trimming shortened V by 0 bases and J by 2 bases, and 8 bases separated the two germline ends. The CDR3 totals 14 residues. Germline assignment: CDR1 SGHTA and CDR2 FQGNSA.

This clonotype was seen many times. The J gene is TRBJ2-1, the V gene TRBV20-1; the D gene is possibly TRBD1 (6 bases). Germline V gene data show CDR1 as DFQATT and CDR2 as SNEGSKA (reference sequence). With 3 bases removed from V and 5 bases from J, the gap between germline ends came to 14 bases. CDR3 length: 14 amino acids. CDR3 loop: CSARGAPANNEQFF. The CDR3 nucleotides read TGCAGTGCTAGGGGGGCACCCGCCAACAATGAGCAGTTCTTC.

This clonotype was found a few times. This rearrangement joins TRBV29-1 to TRBJ2-5, with TRBD1 matching 10 bases. The CDR3 is made up of 14 amino acids. Germline V lookup: CDR1 SQVTM, CDR2 ANQGSEA. V was pared by 8 bases and J by 3 bases, with 9 bases of the junction left unmatched. This chain's CDR3 is CSSGRGQGKETQYF. The CDR3 DNA follows: TGCAGCTCCGGCAGGGGACAGGGGAAAGAGACCCAGTACTTC.

In this sample, this clonotype turned up many times. The gene calls are TRBV20-1 and TRBJ1-1; 12 positions match TRBD1. The ends lost 3 bases at V and 0 bases at J; junction bases unmatched: 8. This CDR3 spans 17 amino acids. CDR1 DFQATT and CDR2 SNEGSKA come from the germline V gene (reference sequence). CDR3 protein: CSASRDRGQSMNTEAFF. The DNA of the CDR3 is TGCAGTGCTAGCCGGGACAGGGGGCAGTCGATGAACACTGAAGCTTTCTTT.

This clonotype was counted at least ten times. V usage is TRBV7-2 and J usage is TRBJ1-2, with 7 positions matching TRBD1. Germline V gene lookup returns CDR1 SGHTA and CDR2 FQGNSA. J gave up 8 bases and V 1 base, and 1 base lay outside the gene matches. The CDR3 sequence is 12 residues long. CDR3 sequence reads: CASSLDRGGYTF. As DNA, the CDR3 is TGTGCCAGCAGCTTAGACAGGGGAGGCTACACCTTC.

This clonotype showed up many times. The chain links TRBV15 to TRBJ1-5; 8 nucleotides align to TRBD1. V was pared by 3 bases and J by 7 bases, with 8 bases of the junction left unmatched. The length of the CDR3 is 15 residues. CDR1 is LNHNV, CDR2 YYDKDF, per germline (reference sequence). CDR3 loop: CATSRGGGQDQPQHF. The CDR3 DNA follows: TGTGCCACCAGCAGGGGGGGGGGACAGGACCAGCCCCAGCATTTT.

This clonotype was counted at least ten times. The chain employs TRBV20-1 and TRBJ2-2, with D perhaps TRBD1 or TRBD2 (5 bases each). The CDR3 contains 15 residues. Trimming removed 3 bases at V and 1 base at J, with 12 bases between. Germline V lookup: CDR1 DFQATT, CDR2 SNEGSKA (reference sequence). The CDR3 nucleotides are TGCAGTGCTAGTCGGGACGCGCGGAACACCGGGGAGCTGTTTTTT. It encodes CSASRDARNTGELFF.

This clonotype appeared many times. The gene calls are TRBV2 and TRBJ1-1, with TRBD1 identical over 11 bases. The CDR3 sequence is 14 residues long. The ends lost 6 bases at V and 5 bases at J; junction bases unmatched: 5. Per the germline V gene, CDR1 is SNHLY and CDR2 is FYNNEI. CDR3 sequence: CASRGTGGGTEAFF. Written as DNA, the CDR3 is TGTGCCAGCAGAGGGACAGGGGGAGGTACTGAAGCTTTCTTT.

This clonotype has ten or more counts. The CDR3 nucleotides read TGCAGTGCTAGAGATAGAGTCGGGACAGGGGTGAGCGAGCAGTACTTC. Translation: CSARDRVGTGVSEQYF. The rearrangement uses TRBV20-1 and TRBJ2-7; 10 nucleotides line up with TRBD1. V gave up 0 bases and J gave up 6 bases; unmatched junction bases: 11. The germline V gene encodes CDR1 DFQATT and CDR2 SNEGSKA (reference sequence). The CDR3 length is 16 residues.

This clonotype has only one observation. The chain combines TRBV5-1 with TRBJ1-1, with 9 bases lining up with TRBD1. With 5 bases clipped from V and 5 bases from J, the junction kept 7 bases outside the gene matches. CDR1 and CDR2 from the germline V gene are SGHRS and YFSETQ. The CDR3 is 14 amino acids. The CDR3 is CASRTDRGLTEAFF. The CDR3 DNA is TGCGCCAGCAGGACCGACAGGGGGTTGACTGAAGCTTTCTTT.

This clonotype has just a few counts. The chain carries TRBV6-5 and TRBJ2-7; no clear D. CDR1 MNHEY and CDR2 SVGAGI come from the germline V gene. The CDR3 consists of 11 residues. V lost 5 bases and J 6 bases, leaving 8 bases between the germline ends. The CDR3 nucleotides are TGTGCCAGCAGTCGCCTAGGCGAGCAGTACTTC. Its protein is CASSRLGEQYF.

In this sample, this clonotype turned up many times. This chain links TRBV5-5 with TRBJ1-5; D is perhaps TRBD1 (5 bases). Germline-derived CDR1 and CDR2 are SGHKS and YYEKEE (reference sequence). There are 17 residues in the CDR3. V was shortened by 6 bases and J by 2 bases, with 21 bases between the two germline ends. The CDR3 region is CASIHSGGSEGNQPQHF. CDR3 DNA sequence: TGTGCCAGCATCCACTCCGGGGGGTCGGAAGGCAATCAGCCCCAGCATTTT.

This clonotype showed up many times. The chain has TRBV27 and TRBJ1-2; possible D gene TRBD1, 6 bases. This CDR3 is built from 16 residues. V lost 6 bases and J lost 4, with 21 bases in between. Germline values: CDR1 MNHEY, CDR2 SMNVEV (reference sequence). In DNA form, the CDR3 reads TGTGCCAGCAGGGGGGCCGCGACGGATTTTTTCTATGGCTACACCTTC. It yields the protein CASRGAATDFFYGYTF.

This clonotype was counted at least ten times. This sequence joins TRBV4-3 and TRBJ1-1; D gene uncertain. The CDR3 is made up of 13 amino acids. Trimming removed 0 bases from V and 1 base from J, with 3 bases in between. Germline lookup yields CDR1 LGHNA and CDR2 YSLEER. The CDR3, as DNA: TGCGCCAGCAGCCAAGACGGGAACACTGAAGCTTTCTTT. Residues: CASSQDGNTEAFF.

The CDR3 bases are TGCAGTGCTAGAGTGCCAGGAGGGGTGTATGAGCAGTTCTTC. Its translation: CSARVPGGVYEQFF. This sequence joins TRBV20-1 and TRBJ2-1, with D perhaps matching TRBD2 (6 bases). CDR1 and CDR2 (germline): DFQATT, SNEGSKA (reference sequence). The ends were cut back, 1 base at V and 8 bases at J, with 15 bases in the middle. The CDR3 totals 14 residues.

This clonotype was seen more than once but under ten times. The chain uses TRBV7-3 and TRBJ2-1; 10 positions match TRBD2. The CDR3 has 17 residues. Germline V gene lookup returns CDR1 SGHTA and CDR2 FQGTGA. V was clipped by 1 base and J by 4 bases; unmatched bases: 7. The CDR3, as DNA: TGTGCCAGCAGCTTAAGGAGCGGGGGGGCCGTTTACAATGAGCAGTTCTTC. Its protein product is CASSLRSGGAVYNEQFF. Combining the CDR3 with reference TRBV7-3 and TRBJ2-1 gives the whole variable domain GAGVSQTPSNKVTEKGKYVELRCDPISGHTALYWYRQSLGQGPEFLIYFQGTGAADDSGLPNDRFFAVRPEGSVSTLKIQRTERGDSAVYLCASSLRSGGAVYNEQFFGPGTRLTVL.

The J gene is TRBJ2-5, the V gene TRBV29-1; D might be TRBD1 (6 bases). Trimming removed 8 bases from V and 5 bases from J, with 15 bases in between. Per the germline V gene, CDR1 is SQVTM and CDR2 is ANQGSEA. The CDR3 extends over 12 amino acids. CDR3 bases: TGCAGCCGACTACAGGGTTCGGAGACCCAGTACTTC. Translating gives CSRLQGSETQYF.